This T cell receptor beta chain derives from a study of cytomegalovirus exposure and HLA in healthy donors (dated by TCRdb to about 2017). General notes on the study: According to an earlier analysis of a few hundred of the donors, some 180 million T cells yielded over 90 million unique TCR beta sequences and about 280 Gb of sequence data. About 320 gigabases of sequencing data and tens of millions of unique TCR sequences were included in an early release covering around 600 HLA-typed donors. The genetic ancestry cluster associated with self-reported Caucasian donors included 81% of the 350 to 500 genotyped donors. The aim of the study was to test whether cataloging public T cell receptors could identify signatures of past pathogen exposure. The study used immunosequencing to profile the T cell repertoires of approximately 640 subjects and linked those repertoires to cytomegalovirus serostatus. Besides the first cohort of around 670 subjects, a separate validation cohort made up of about 120 different subjects was used. To predict cytomegalovirus infection status, the study combined high-throughput TCR immunosequencing, statistical association of individual TCRs with disease status, and machine learning. A later analysis re-analyzed previously published TCR beta repertoires from hundreds of donors and added high-resolution HLA genotyping to study TCR occurrence patterns. Rather than using new phenotypic data, the later analysis identified candidate immune exposures from TCR beta sequences and from how often those sequences occurred across donors. An earlier analysis of about 600 of the donors used high-throughput TCR beta sequencing to judge whether each TCR beta V gene segment behaved as functional or pseudogenic. Donor age, sex, ethnicity and CMV serostatus were compiled alongside the repertoire data. Genome-wide SNP genotypes for about 65% of the 666 donors were used in a later genetic analysis, which treated that subset as a discovery cohort. Every discovery cohort repertoire had been produced on one sequencing platform. Both class I and class II loci were covered by HLA typing, at four-digit resolution. The number of donors typed differed by locus, with roughly 620-630 for A, B, C, DRB1 and DQB1, around 520 for DQA1, 600 to 610 for DPA1, and 400 to 490 for DPB1. About five DR-DQ haplotypes were treated as single units for association and clustering because of strong linkage in the cohort. Among roughly 400 genotyped donors of the cohort, an average of around 240,000 unique TCR beta nucleotide sequences was sequenced per donor, of which 15% to 20% were non-productive. General findings and caveats noted by the study authors: In an earlier analysis of over 550 of the donors, most TCR beta V segments were observed in productive rearrangements about 87% or about 30% of the time, broadly matching IMGT annotations. Because the 87-base-pair reads could not distinguish some IMGT-functional V segments, including TRBV6-2 and TRBV6-3, those segments were excluded. The only immune exposure information available for the cohort was CMV serostatus. The classifier was reported to diagnose cytomegalovirus status with high specificity and sensitivity in both the original and validation cohorts. Linkage disequilibrium might explain the correlated functional status among segregating V segments, but an unknown experimental factor could not be ruled out. Only TCR beta chains were sequenced in this cohort, and the absence of alpha or paired-chain data limited detectable features. In vitro tests confirmed that a few of the cytomegalovirus-associated TCR beta chains recognize cytomegalovirus antigens. Specific HLA alleles were associated with 15,000 to 20,000 TCR beta sequences at a false discovery rate of 0.05 in a later analysis. The study gave a list of 150 to 200 TCR beta chains associated with cytomegalovirus. In a later genetic analysis, fewer N-insertions in productive TCRs were reported among donors in an Asian-associated ancestry cluster than the roughly 670-donor mean. A later analysis found that most CMV-associated TCR beta chains appeared HLA-restricted, with HLA associations seemingly driven largely by CMV exposure. A further reported finding was that TCR beta sequences accurately predicted the HLA-A and HLA-B alleles for most subjects in the first cohort. Most TCR sequences were seen in very few donors, while some public TCRs were found in many individuals. A later analysis found that TCR association rates varied across HLA loci, with DRB1 alleles showing the most associated TCRs and HLA-C alleles the fewest. The presence/absence analyses assumed that sequencing depth was roughly uniform across donors, and that assumption may not be true. Because counts were too low, roughly 17 rarely observed V segments, including chromosome 9 orphons, were left out of the earlier analysis of a few hundred of the donors. A later analysis found that HLA-associated TCR beta chains were more clonally expanded and had lower generation probabilities than equally common non-associated chains. The sequencing pipeline was judged likely to have produced a cluster of highly shared sequence variants as a technical artifact. Assigning TCR associations to individual alleles was difficult when HLA alleles, especially DR and DQ, strongly co-occurred. In a later analysis, several top co-occurrence clusters were reported to appear linked to parvovirus B19, influenza, CMV and Epstein-Barr virus. A later genetic analysis associated a missense DCLRE1C variant with V-gene and J-gene trimming of TCR beta chains, and an independent cohort replicated the association. The authors suggested that the approach could potentially be extended to other disease states and immunological phenotypes. Because HLA typing was missing for some donors at each locus, association tests included only the typed subset.

In total, over 600 healthy bone marrow donors made up the cohort. At the time of sampling, every cohort member was nominally healthy, though immune exposures that went unrecorded were likely present. The donor was CMV seronegative and was included in the group of approximately 350 seronegative cohort members. Each donor provided a peripheral blood sample, and peripheral blood mononuclear cells were used for TCR beta sequencing. Genomic DNA extraction from the blood cell samples was performed with the Qiagen DNeasy Blood Extraction Kit. The protocol used for the library was the immunoSEQ multiplex PCR assay. The multiplex PCR relied on a mix of 60 forward primers for TCR Vbeta segments and 13 reverse primers for TCR Jbeta segments. A multiplex PCR assay on genomic DNA amplified the CDR3 region of rearranged TCR beta genes. On the Illumina HiSeq System, the amplified TCR beta libraries were sequenced as 87-base-pair reads. The authors processed their data as follows. A later analysis counted around 72 million unique TCR beta chains across the 650 to 700 repertoires, and around 9.9 million of these chains were shared by at least two donors. A nearest-neighbor algorithm error-corrected the raw reads and collapsed the reads into unique sequences, merging closely related sequences to remove PCR and sequencing errors. CDR3 sequences were aligned to IMGT reference sequences to assign V, D and J gene segments. Each retained sequence needed at least a six-nucleotide match to both a V gene segment and a J gene segment. Rearrangements were called productive when the CDR3 lacked stop codons and stayed in frame with V and J; all others were non-productive. Following IMGT convention, CDR3 was defined as the stretch from the second conserved V-encoded cysteine up to the conserved J-encoded phenylalanine. The earlier analysis of 450 to 750 of the donors excluded any sequence lacking an unambiguous match to a single V gene segment. An earlier analysis of 587 of the donors classified V segments as functional when productive rearrangements were above 56.7% and as segregating when the standard deviation between donors was above 5%. A statistical classification framework was built to diagnose cytomegalovirus status from the catalog of TCR beta chain sequences. A later analysis assigned V and J genes by comparing TCR nucleotide sequences with IMGT/GENE-DB human TR gene sequences. In a later analysis, CDR3 sequences and most-parsimonious VDJ recombination scenarios were assigned using the TCRdist pipeline. In a later analysis, each TCR beta chain was defined by its CDR3 amino acid sequence together with its V-gene family, and reads lacking a unique V-gene family were excluded. As a way to deal with suspected cross-contamination and a sequencing artifact, a later analysis dropped roughly 620 nucleotide sequences that were highly shared and had low generation probability. In a later analysis, a clonal expansion index for each public chain was calculated from normalized within-repertoire ranks of inferred template counts. In a later analysis, generation probabilities were computed with a VDJ recombination model fitted to out-of-frame rearrangements, and the resulting probabilities were checked against IGoR. A later analysis scored TCR-TCR, TCR-HLA and TCR-CMV co-occurrence with hypergeometric tests, applying a repertoire-size bias correction to TCR pairs. In a later analysis, false discovery rates were estimated by permuting HLA or CMV assignments 20 times. In a later analysis, co-occurring TCRs were grouped using DBSCAN, with TCRdist sequence similarity added in when clustering inside HLA-allele-positive subsets. Co-occurrence clustering excluded repertoires with fewer than 30,000 or more than 120,000 public chains, plus five with anomalous nucleotide sharing. TCRdb's version of the immuneACCESS table is confined to in-frame rearrangements and falls short of the full clone set. An unresolved V gene accounts for under half of the shortfall where checked; the remainder is of unknown origin. The V and J calls and the clone size are those of that table, but D and trimming were determined from the DNA. For this sample there are over 55,000 clones; 80% appear just once. The ten largest clones represent 4% to 5.5% of the sample.

Note on this clone: The clone's antigen remains unknown. The record has no base qualities; no much larger clone is one base away.

CDR1 and CDR2 were assigned from the germline V gene as MNHEY and SVGAGI. Unmatched junction bases come to 6, with V trimmed by 6 bases and J by 5 bases. The CDR3, cysteine through phenylalanine, is 15 amino acids long. Kept here is only the CDR3 DNA, which spans 45 bases and is read in frame from base 1. Sample: PBMCs. The sequence was obtained from a woman in her 30s in good health and CMV-seronegative. The sequence is built from TRBV6-5 and TRBJ2-3; 12 junctional bases match TRBD2. The nucleotide sequence reads TGTGCCAGCAGCCGACCGGGACTAGCGGGAGATACGCAGTATTTT. Its protein is CASSRPGLAGDTQYF.